The 3 T cell receptor beta chains below were found in one sample sequenced in a study of shared clonotypes between healthy human individuals. Produced via immunoSEQ multiplex PCR; TCRdb's table is partial and in-frame only. The sample consists of 1.5 million to 1.9 million clones, 95% to 99% of them appearing once. The source material was naive CD4+ T cells sorted from blood. Subset described: CD45RA+ positively selected. The receptors were gathered from a man aged 25-45 years in good health.

The chain couples TRBV28 to TRBJ1-1; D unclear. CDR1 MDHEN and CDR2 SYDVKM come from the germline V gene. The CDR3 totals 12 residues. Trimming removed 4 bases from V and 7 bases from J, with 10 bases in between. The DNA of the CDR3 is TGTGCCAGCAGTTCCCTACAGCATGAAGCTTTCTTT. Translated, it gives CASSSLQHEAFF.

The chain recombines TRBV28 with TRBJ2-3, with 7 nucleotides matching TRBD2. The CDR3 spans 15 residues. Germline-derived CDR1 and CDR2 are MDHEN and SYDVKM. The J segment lost 7 bases and the V segment lost 6 bases, leaving 13 bases of the junction unmatched. CDR3 sequence reads: CASSPSGRAGHTQYF. The CDR3 bases are TGTGCCAGCAGCCCCTCTGGCCGAGCGGGACATACGCAGTATTTT.

The rearrangement uses TRBV5-5 and TRBJ2-1; either TRBD1 or TRBD2 may supply D (5 bases each). CDR1 is SGHKS and CDR2 is YYEKEE in the germline V gene (reference sequence). V was clipped by 4 bases and J by 9 bases, with 14 bases between them. The CDR3 is made up of 13 amino acids. CDR3 sequence: CASSPRWGTEQFF. The CDR3, as DNA: TGTGCCAGCAGCCCGAGGTGGGGGACTGAGCAGTTCTTC.